The 21 T cell receptor beta chains below come from one sample, sequenced in a study of vaccination effects on CD4 cells after COVID-19. Antigen-specific CD4+ T cells were first expanded with viral peptide pools by the ViraFEST assay and only then sequenced. Following culture for about ten days, CD4+ T cells were isolated. Participants were vaccinated with two doses of either the BNT162b2 or mRNA-1273 vaccine. TCRdb's table, derived via immunoSEQ multiplex PCR, lists solely in-frame clones and lacks some. This table holds around 65,000 clones, more than 70% found once. These receptors' targets are unknown. Material: CD4+ T cells from PBMCs cultured with HCoV-229E spike peptides, obtained after COVID-19 vaccination. The receptors stem from a human donor who received a COVID-19 vaccine.

This clone was seen a handful of times. This chain links TRBV9 with TRBJ1-3; D call uncertain. V was pared by 0 bases and J by 0 bases, with 10 bases between. There are 16 residues in the CDR3. Looked up from germline, CDR1 is SGDLS and CDR2 is YYNGEE. CDR3 in amino acids: CASSVAVGPSGNTIYF. The CDR3 DNA is TGTGCCAGCAGCGTAGCTGTGGGCCCCTCTGGAAACACCATATATTTT.

The rearrangement joins TRBV5-1 to TRBJ1-2; 10 bases map to TRBD1. CDR1 and CDR2 from the germline V gene are SGHRS and YFSETQ. V trimming: 4 bases; J trimming: 5 bases; junction bases outside the gene matches: 5. The CDR3 spans 14 residues. CDR3 region: CASSPTGQGYGYTF. In DNA, the CDR3 is TGCGCCAGCAGCCCTACGGGACAGGGGTATGGCTACACCTTC.

This sequence joins TRBV9 and TRBJ2-2, with 8 bases identical to TRBD2. The germline V gene has CDR1 SGDLS and CDR2 YYNGEE. CDR3 size: 14 residues. V was pared by 4 bases and J by 3 bases, with 2 bases of the junction left unmatched. CDR3 DNA: TGTGCCAGCAGCTCCGGGAGGGACACCGGGGAGCTGTTTTTT. Amino acids: CASSSGRDTGELFF. The whole variable domain, remainder taken from reference TRBV9 and TRBJ2-2, is DSGVTQTPKHLITATGQRVTLRCSPRSGDLSVYWYQQSLDQGLQFLIQYYNGEERAKGNILERFSAQQFPDLHSELNLSSLELGDSALYFCASSSGRDTGELFFGEGSRLTVL.

The chain links TRBV12-5 to TRBJ1-1, with TRBD1 identical over 12 bases. The CDR3 has 17 residues. Trimming at V came to 2 bases and at J to 3 bases, leaving 7 bases not matched to a gene. From germline, CDR1 is LGHNT and CDR2 FRNRAP. The CDR3 region is CASGLPSGTGGYTEAFF. In DNA form, the CDR3 reads TGTGCTAGTGGTTTGCCCTCCGGGACAGGGGGCTACACTGAAGCTTTCTTT.

The chain employs TRBV9 and TRBJ2-1, with 7 bases identical to TRBD1. Germline trimming cut 0 bases from V and 4 bases from J; bases unmatched to any gene: 4. The CDR3 runs 15 residues. In germline, CDR1 is SGDLS, CDR2 YYNGEE. The CDR3 DNA is TGTGCCAGCAGCGTAGGGGGGACAGTTTACAATGAGCAGTTCTTC. Translated: CASSVGGTVYNEQFF.

The chain uses TRBV3-1 (or the pseudogene TRBV3-2) and TRBJ2-6; 7 bases match TRBD1. The germline V gene has CDR1 LGHDT and CDR2 YNNKEL (reference sequence). The CDR3 covers 15 residues. V shed 4 bases and J 3 bases; nucleotides not matched to a gene: 3. CDR3 amino acids: CASSPGTVGANVLTF. CDR3 nucleotides: TGTGCCAGCAGCCCCGGGACAGTTGGGGCCAACGTCCTGACTTTC.

The chain links TRBV14 to TRBJ1-4; perhaps TRBD1 as D (5 bases). Between the trimmed V and J ends, which lost 0 bases and 3 bases, there was a span of 11 bases. The CDR3 contains 16 residues. CDR1 and CDR2 (germline): SGHDN, FVKESK. The CDR3 DNA follows: TGTGCCAGCAGCCAAGATCGTAGGGGAGCTAATGAAAAACTGTTTTTT. It codes for CASSQDRRGANEKLFF. The full variable domain, completed using reference TRBV14 and TRBJ1-4, is EAGVTQFPSHSVIEKGQTVTLRCDPISGHDNLYWYRRVMGKEIKFLLHFVKESKQDESGMPNNRFLAERTGGTYSTLKVQPAELEDSGVYFCASSQDRRGANEKLFFGSGTQLSVL.

The chain combines TRBV19 with TRBJ1-6; 10 nucleotides match TRBD1. From germline, CDR1 is LNHDA and CDR2 SQIVND (reference sequence). The junction had 10 bases not matched to a gene; V was cut back by 7 bases and J by 10 bases. The CDR3 contains 15 residues. CDR3 amino acids: CASKGGQGLRSPLHF. CDR3 bases: TGTGCCAGTAAAGGGGGACAGGGGTTAAGATCACCCCTCCACTTT.

The chain couples TRBV9 to TRBJ2-3, with 10 bases that match TRBD2. The length of the CDR3 is 16 residues. The junction had 7 bases not matched to a gene; V was cut back by 2 bases and J by 4 bases. Germline assignment: CDR1 SGDLS and CDR2 YYNGEE. CDR3 protein: CASSVLAGDAADTQYF. The CDR3 coding sequence is TGTGCCAGCAGCGTGCTAGCGGGGGATGCGGCAGATACGCAGTATTTT.

Concerning this clone: Distinct nucleotide sequences in the sample also encode this CDR3. CDR3 DNA sequence: TGCGCCAGCAGCTTGGGAGGCGGCAATCAGCCCCAGCATTTT. It yields the protein CASSLGGGNQPQHF. The chain employs TRBV5-1 and TRBJ1-5; D is undetermined. This CDR3 region has 14 residues. Germline CDR1 reads SGHRS; CDR2 reads YFSETQ. V lost 0 bases and J 2 bases, leaving 6 bases between the germline ends.

DNA of the CDR3: TGTGCCAGCAGTCAAGACAGGGGCCTTTACAATGAGCAGTTCTTC. Residues: CASSQDRGLYNEQFF. The chain employs TRBV7-9 and TRBJ2-1, with 8 bases lining up with TRBD1. From germline, CDR1 is SEHNR and CDR2 FQNEAQ (reference sequence). The CDR3 runs 15 residues. Germline trimming cut 6 bases from V and 4 bases from J; bases unmatched to any gene: 8.

The chain couples TRBV28 to TRBJ1-2; D may be TRBD1 (6 bases). CDR1 and CDR2 from the germline V gene are MDHEN and SYDVKM. This CDR3 contains 15 residues. V dropped 5 bases and J dropped 5 bases, with 18 bases sitting between them. The CDR3 coding sequence is TGTGCCAGCAGTCTACCGGGACACCTACGGTATGGCTACACCTTC. Encoded protein: CASSLPGHLRYGYTF.

The chain has TRBV4-1 and TRBJ1-2; D gene uncertain. This CDR3 has 14 residues. Trimming pared 0 bases from V and 4 bases from J, leaving 9 bases between. From germline, CDR1 is MGHRA and CDR2 YSYEKL. CDR3: CASSQDSGGYGYTF. Here the CDR3 DNA reads TGCGCCAGCAGCCAAGACTCGGGCGGCTATGGCTACACCTTC.

The V gene is TRBV24-1, the J gene TRBJ2-5, with no clear D. Per germline, CDR1 KGHDR and CDR2 SFDVKD. The CDR3 spans 15 residues. The V gene lost 4 bases and the J gene lost 3 bases, with 14 bases spanning the gap. DNA of the CDR3: TGTGCCACCAGTGAGCACAAGGGTACAAAAGAGACCCAGTACTTC. It yields the protein CATSEHKGTKETQYF.

V and J are TRBV19 and TRBJ1-1; D unclear. The germline gives CDR1 LNHDA, CDR2 SQIVND (reference sequence). The CDR3 is 13 residues long. V lost 7 bases and J lost 1, with 10 bases in between. CDR3 coding DNA: TGTGCCAGTACCGTCGACAAGAACACTGAAGCTTTCTTT. It specifies CASTVDKNTEAFF.

The chain couples TRBV27 to TRBJ2-1; TRBD2 matches 10 bases. There are 14 residues in the CDR3. The V segment lost 8 bases and the J segment 8 bases; nucleotides outside the gene matches: 9. Germline values: CDR1 MNHEY, CDR2 SMNVEV (reference sequence). The chain's CDR3 is CASPAGGPRDEQFF. CDR3 DNA: TGTGCCAGCCCAGCGGGGGGGCCCAGGGATGAGCAGTTCTTC.

This chain links TRBV5-1 with TRBJ1-2; D gene unclear. Trimming removed 0 bases at V and 3 bases at J, with 9 bases between. CDR1 SGHRS and CDR2 YFSETQ come from the germline V gene. CDR3 length equals 14 residues. CDR3 coding DNA: TGCGCCAGCAGCTTGGTGTCCGGCGACTATGGCTACACCTTC. Its translation is CASSLVSGDYGYTF.

CDR3 protein: CASTLFRTDNQPQHF. CDR3 sequence (DNA): TGTGCCAGCACCCTATTCCGGACAGACAATCAGCCCCAGCATTTT. The genes are TRBV28 and TRBJ1-5; D perhaps matches TRBD1 (6 bases). Germline V CDR1 and CDR2: MDHEN, SYDVKM. This CDR3 is 15 amino acids long. V gave up 7 bases and J gave up 3 bases, with 16 bases separating them.

The chain employs TRBV5-1 and TRBJ1-4; no reliable D call. Trimming cost V 0 bases and J 4 bases, with 10 bases left between them. The CDR3 is 15 residues long. Germline CDR1 SGHRS, CDR2 YFSETQ. The CDR3 bases are TGCGCCAGCAGCTTGGGGCAGCCCAATAATGAAAAACTGTTTTTT. It is translated as CASSLGQPNNEKLFF.

The chain combines TRBV6-6 with TRBJ1-5; D is perhaps TRBD1 (6 bases). The CDR3 loop spans 17 amino acids. V was shortened by 6 bases and J by 1 base, with 19 bases between the two germline ends. Germline V gives CDR1 MNHNY, CDR2 SVGAGI (reference sequence). The CDR3 region is CASSRARGVISNQPQHF. The CDR3, as DNA: TGTGCCAGCAGCCGAGCCAGGGGAGTAATAAGCAATCAGCCCCAGCATTTT.

The chain employs TRBV11-2 and TRBJ2-3; the D gene is possibly TRBD2 (6 bases). This CDR3 has 15 amino acids. The V end was cut by 3 bases, the J end by 5 bases, with 15 bases between. Germline V gene lookup returns CDR1 SGHAT and CDR2 FQNNGV. The CDR3 DNA is TGTGCCAGCAGCTTTCGGTCGGGGGACGGAGATACGCAGTATTTT. It yields the protein CASSFRSGDGDTQYF.